This record concerns one TCR beta chain sequence. TCRdb keeps only in-frame clones here, not all; method: immunoSEQ multiplex PCR. This table has under 250,000 clones, about 82% appearing once. The germline V gene encodes CDR1 MNHEY and CDR2 SVGEGT. Trimming pared 5 bases from V and 1 base from J, leaving 11 bases between. CDR3 size: 14 residues. The data originate from a study of blood T cell repertoires in COVID-19. The origin of this receptor is a woman of 80 years or more with COVID-19, enrolled during active disease. The chain recombines TRBV6-2 or TRBV6-3 with TRBJ1-1, with D possibly matching TRBD1 (6 bases). The sample was peripheral blood. Here the CDR3 DNA reads TGTGCCAGCAGTCGGCCGGGACAGAACACTGAAGCTTTCTTT. Its protein product is CASSRPGQNTEAFF.